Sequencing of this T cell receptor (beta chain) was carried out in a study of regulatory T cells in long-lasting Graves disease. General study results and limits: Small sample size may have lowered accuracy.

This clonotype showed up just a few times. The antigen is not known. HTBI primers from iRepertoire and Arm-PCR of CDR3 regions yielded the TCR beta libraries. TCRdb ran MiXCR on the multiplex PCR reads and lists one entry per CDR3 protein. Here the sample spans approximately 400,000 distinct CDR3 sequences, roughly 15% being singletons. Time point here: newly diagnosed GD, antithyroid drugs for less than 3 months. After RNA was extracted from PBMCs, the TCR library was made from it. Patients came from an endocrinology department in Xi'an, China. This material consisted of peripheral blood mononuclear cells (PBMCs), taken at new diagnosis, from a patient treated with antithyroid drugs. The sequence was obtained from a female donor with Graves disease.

CDR3 in amino acids: CASSQPERGQETQYF. For the CDR3, the DNA is TGTGCCAGCAGCCAACCCGAGCGGGGCCAAGAGACCCAGTACTTC. The chain is built from TRBV3-1 and TRBJ2-5, with TRBD2 matching over 7 bases. The CDR3 extends over 15 amino acids. The junction had 4 bases not matched to a gene; V was cut back by 2 bases and J by 1 base. The germline V gene has CDR1 LGHDT and CDR2 YNNKEL (reference sequence).